This TCR beta chain is from a study of molecular identifiers for immune sequencing clone quantification. Study observations and caveats: In a background of 850,000 to 1,000,000 naive cells, spiked Jurkat TCR RNA from one cell was reportedly detectable.

The V gene lost 4 bases and the J gene lost 3 bases, with 9 bases spanning the gap. Germline CDR1 KGHSH, CDR2 LQKENI. The CDR3 totals 13 residues. Listed TCR primers, together with previously described methods, were used for the bulk TCR libraries. TCRdb analysed the PCR reads with MiXCR anew, one entry per CDR3 protein. The sample has over 600,000 distinct CDR3 sequences; about 20% are singletons. In regard to this clonotype: The antigen is not known.

What was sequenced was naive CD8+ T cells from blood, with Jurkat cell RNA spiked in. The subset is: FACS-sorted CD8+CD4-CCR7+CD45RA+ naive T cells. The chain couples TRBV18 to TRBJ2-5; D is perhaps TRBD1 (6 bases). The clonotype comes from a human donor in good health. Some libraries in this study had Jurkat cell RNA spiked in. Written as DNA, the CDR3 is TGTGCCAGCTCACACCGGACAGAAGAGACCCAGTACTTC. Its translation: CASSHRTEETQYF.